This T cell receptor (beta chain) was observed in a study of shared clonotypes between healthy human individuals. Deep was the level used in running the assay. When replicate PCRs were run on unsorted PBMC, they used approximately 290 ng DNA, 30,000 to 35,000 T cell genomes. Ten immunoSEQ deep assay plates served to sequence unsorted PBMC DNA. The repertoire was sequenced with immunoSEQ multiplex PCR; TCRdb's copy has only in-frame clones and lacks some. The sample shows about 470,000 clones, around 79% of them seen only once. V trimming: 4 bases; J trimming: 1 base; junction bases outside the gene matches: 7. This CDR3 has 16 residues. Germline V gives CDR1 SGHTA, CDR2 FQGNSA. This clone was seen repeatedly, ten times or more.

The sequencing input was PBMCs. This chain joins TRBV7-2 and TRBJ1-2, with 9 nucleotides matching TRBD1. The receptor was derived from a woman aged 40 to 50 in good health. Some clones in this sample may be carry-over from other donors' samples. CDR3 protein: CASSSRTGEVNYGYTF. CDR3 sequence (DNA): TGTGCCAGCAGCTCCCGGACAGGGGAAGTTAACTATGGCTACACCTTC.